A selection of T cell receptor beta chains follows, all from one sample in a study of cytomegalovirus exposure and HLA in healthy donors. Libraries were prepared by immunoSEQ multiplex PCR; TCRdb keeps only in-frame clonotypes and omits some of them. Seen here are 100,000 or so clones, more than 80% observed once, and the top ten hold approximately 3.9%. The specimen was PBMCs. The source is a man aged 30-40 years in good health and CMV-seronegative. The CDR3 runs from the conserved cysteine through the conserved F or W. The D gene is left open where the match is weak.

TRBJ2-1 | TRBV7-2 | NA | CASSLGEESSSYNEQFF
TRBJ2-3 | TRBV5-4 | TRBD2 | CASRQGPGRGTDTQYF
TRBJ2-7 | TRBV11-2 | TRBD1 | CASSLDRAYEQYF
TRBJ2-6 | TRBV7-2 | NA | CASSSGGAGANVLTF
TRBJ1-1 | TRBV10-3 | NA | CAVKTGPNTEAFF
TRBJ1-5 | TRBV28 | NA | CASSLGEGSNQPQHF
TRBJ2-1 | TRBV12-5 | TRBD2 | CASGLTPSGGDNEQFF
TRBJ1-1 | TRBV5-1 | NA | CASSLYTANTEAFF
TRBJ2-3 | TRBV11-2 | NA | CASSRWGADTQYF
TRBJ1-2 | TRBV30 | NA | CAWSATAVLFTF
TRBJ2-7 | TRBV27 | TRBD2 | CASSLGLAGSYEQYF
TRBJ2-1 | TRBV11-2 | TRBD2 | CASRGLATHQVEQFF
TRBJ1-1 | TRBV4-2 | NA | CASRGVRNTEAFF
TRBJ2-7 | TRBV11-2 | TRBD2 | CASTVYPLATYYEQYF
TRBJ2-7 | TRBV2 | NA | CATKRRDGHYEQYF
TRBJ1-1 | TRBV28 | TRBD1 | CASSFRDRDGEAFF
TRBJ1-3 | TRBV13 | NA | CASSLRHSGNTIYF
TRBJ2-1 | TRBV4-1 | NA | CASLGETDEQFF
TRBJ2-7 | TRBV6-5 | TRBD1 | CASSDGTVEQYF
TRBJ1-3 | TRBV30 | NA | CAWTAGTFLSGNTIYF
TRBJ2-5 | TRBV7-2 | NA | CASSIQETQYF
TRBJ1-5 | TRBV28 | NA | CASRTGFNQPQHF
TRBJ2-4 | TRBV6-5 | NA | CASSRFIQGKNIQYF
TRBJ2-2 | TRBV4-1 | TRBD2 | CASSRWTSGNTGELFF
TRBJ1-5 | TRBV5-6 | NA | CASSLGGYSNQPQHF
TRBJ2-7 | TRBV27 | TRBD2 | CASSLFPGAERGVSYEQYF
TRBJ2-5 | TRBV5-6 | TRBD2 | CASSFLTSGSVGETQYF
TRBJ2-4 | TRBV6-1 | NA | CASRTPQAKNIQYF
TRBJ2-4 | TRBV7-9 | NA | CASSLYGGLNGNIQYF
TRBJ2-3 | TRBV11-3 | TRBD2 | CASRRGGETDTQYF
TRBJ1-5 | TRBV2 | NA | CASSEENHQPQHF
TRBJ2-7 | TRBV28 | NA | CASSRPPGQPPPYEQYF
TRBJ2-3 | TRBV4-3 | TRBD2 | CASSQQSSGRAGGADTQYF
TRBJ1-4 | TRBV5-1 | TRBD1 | CASSINGQGGEKLFF
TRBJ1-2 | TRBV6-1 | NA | CASSFTGQESYGYTF
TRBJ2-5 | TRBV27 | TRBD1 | CASSFLSDRGETQYF
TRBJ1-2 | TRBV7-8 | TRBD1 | CASSRRQGWGYTF
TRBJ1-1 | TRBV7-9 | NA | CASSLGLVKNTEAFF
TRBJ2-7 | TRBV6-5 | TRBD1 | CASSYSGQGAWEQYF
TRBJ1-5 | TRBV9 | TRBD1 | CASSVGDREYQPQHF
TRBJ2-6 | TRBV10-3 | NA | CAISGGAGGANVLTF
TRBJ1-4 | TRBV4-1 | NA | CASSQVGTGNRKTVF
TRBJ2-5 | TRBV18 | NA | CASSSVQETQYF
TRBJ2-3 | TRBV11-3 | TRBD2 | CASSLGLAGSTDTQYF
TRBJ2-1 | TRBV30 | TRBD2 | CAWGPTALAGGLDEQFF
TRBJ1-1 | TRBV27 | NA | CASSFSDRFTEAFF
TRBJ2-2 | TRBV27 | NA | CASSFDLSPRTGELFF
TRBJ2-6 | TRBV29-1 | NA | CSVEGTGTGANVLTF
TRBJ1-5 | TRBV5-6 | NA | CASSWENQPQHF
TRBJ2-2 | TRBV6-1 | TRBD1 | CATEDRAGTGELFF
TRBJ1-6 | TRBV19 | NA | CASSLRASSPLHF
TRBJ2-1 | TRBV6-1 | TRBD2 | CASRMLAGAGNEQFF
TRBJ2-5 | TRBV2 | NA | CASSDVETQYF
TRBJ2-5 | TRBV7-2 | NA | CASSLDWETQYF
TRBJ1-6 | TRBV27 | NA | CASSLWGNNSPLHF